Presented here are 15 T cell receptor beta chains from one specimen sequenced in a study of T cells after yellow fever vaccination. From the 5' RACE reads, TCRdb called clonotypes with MiXCR, one entry per CDR3 protein. The sample carries 50,000 or so distinct CDR3 sequences, 5% to 8.5% recorded once. Sample: CD8+ T cells not binding an NS4B(214-222) dextramer, sorted from PBMCs, taken more than 35 days after the first yellow fever vaccination. These receptor sequences come from a man younger than 35 who received the YFV17D yellow fever vaccine.

This clonotype has at least ten counts. This chain uses TRBV3-1 with TRBJ2-3; possible D gene TRBD2, 6 bases. The CDR3 has 13 residues. Germline-derived CDR1 and CDR2 are LGHDT and YNNKEL (reference sequence). Trimming shortened V by 6 bases and J by 3 bases, and 10 bases separated the two germline ends. The CDR3 protein is CASRLGGTDTQYF. CDR3 in DNA: TGTGCCAGCAGACTTGGGGGGACAGATACGCAGTATTTT.

This sequence joins TRBV11-3 and TRBJ2-5; the D is unclear. V was clipped by 1 base and J by 8 bases, with 11 bases between them. The CDR3 runs 13 residues. The germline gives CDR1 SGHNT, CDR2 YENEEA. The CDR3 spells CASSLGFDGTQYF. For the CDR3, the DNA is TGTGCCAGCAGCTTAGGGTTTGATGGTACCCAGTACTTC.

This clonotype turned up a few times. The rearrangement links TRBV7-6 to TRBJ1-5; tentative D call: TRBD1 (5 bases). This CDR3 comprises 14 residues. Germline-derived CDR1 and CDR2 are SGHVS and FNYEAQ. V lost 3 bases to trimming and J lost 7 bases, with 13 bases between them. This CDR3 reads CASSLYPGNQPQHF. For the CDR3, the DNA is TGTGCCAGCAGCTTGTATCCAGGGAACCAGCCCCAGCATTTT. Full variable domain (remainder filled in from reference TRBV7-6 and TRBJ1-5): GAGVSQSPRYKVTKRGQDVALRCDPISGHVSLYWYRQALGQGPEFLTYFNYEAQQDKSGLPNDRFSAERPEGSISTLTIQRTEQRDSAMYRCASSLYPGNQPQHFGDGTRLSIL.

The chain joins TRBV5-4 to TRBJ2-7; 8 nucleotides agree with TRBD1. Germline CDR1 and CDR2: SGHNT and YYREEE (reference sequence). The CDR3 consists of 13 residues. The J segment lost 1 base and the V segment lost 8 bases, leaving 5 bases of the junction unmatched. The CDR3 region has the DNA TGTGCCAGGTGGACAGGGAATTCCTACGAGCAGTACGTC. Translated: CARWTGNSYEQYV.

This clonotype has ten or more counts. The chain employs TRBV29-1 and TRBJ1-1; D remains unclear. Germline V gene sequence: CDR1 SQVTM, CDR2 ANQGSEA. Trimming removed 3 bases at V and 5 bases at J, with 16 bases between. The CDR3 extends over 14 amino acids. In DNA form, the CDR3 reads TGCAGCGTTGACACGGGCTCCGATAAAACTGAAGCTTTCTTT. Translation: CSVDTGSDKTEAFF. Filled out from reference TRBV29-1 and TRBJ1-1, the complete variable domain reads SAVISQKPSRDICQRGTSLTIQCQVDSQVTMMFWYRQQPGQSLTLIATANQGSEATYESGFVIDKFPISRPNLTFSTLTVSNMSPEDSSIYLCSVDTGSDKTEAFFGQGTRLTVV.

The sample holds many counts of this clonotype. The chain carries TRBV2 and TRBJ2-3, with D perhaps matching TRBD2 (6 bases). The V gene's germline CDR1 is SNHLY and CDR2 FYNNEI. There are 16 residues in the CDR3. V gave up 4 bases and J gave up 0 bases, with 14 bases separating them. The CDR3 DNA is TGTGCCAGCAGTGGACTAGGTCGCACGAGCACAGATACGCAGTATTTT. It is translated as CASSGLGRTSTDTQYF. Drawing the rest from reference TRBV2 and TRBJ2-3, the complete variable domain is EPEVTQTPSHQVTQMGQEVILRCVPISNHLYFYWYRQILGQKVEFLVSFYNNEISEKSEIFDDQFSVERPDGSNFTLKIRSTKLEDSAMYFCASSGLGRTSTDTQYFGPGTRLTVL.

In nucleotides, the CDR3 is TGTGCCAGCAATGACAGGGGGAATTCTGGGCTCCACTTT. This gives the protein CASNDRGNSGLHF. V and J are TRBV7-8 and TRBJ1-6; 9 nucleotides align to TRBD1. In germline, CDR1 is SGHVS, CDR2 FQNEAQ. V lost 7 bases and J lost 16; bases outside the gene matches: 11. The CDR3 sequence is 13 residues long.

This clonotype appeared many times. The V and J genes are TRBV7-7 and TRBJ2-5, with D maybe TRBD1 (5 bases). This CDR3 spans 13 amino acids. Germline values: CDR1 SSHAT, CDR2 FNYEAQ (reference sequence). V lost 4 bases and J lost 1, with 7 bases in between. The CDR3 DNA reads TGTGCCAGCAGCTCGGACATCCAAGAGACCCAGTACTTC. Translated: CASSSDIQETQYF.

The chain couples TRBV7-9 to TRBJ1-2, with D uncertain. V lost 5 bases, J lost 6 bases, and 22 bases lay in between. Germline lookup yields CDR1 SEHNR and CDR2 FQNEAQ (reference sequence). This CDR3 is built from 16 residues. CDR3: CASSDTPSARPNGYTF. CDR3 DNA: TGTGCCAGCAGCGACACCCCTTCGGCGCGACCAAATGGCTACACCTTC.

This clonotype was observed a handful of times. The CDR3 loop is CASSPGGHAYNEQFF. The CDR3 bases are TGTGCCAGCAGTCCTGGGGGGCATGCGTACAATGAGCAGTTCTTC. The genes are TRBV5-4 and TRBJ2-1, with D possibly being TRBD1 or TRBD2 (6 bases each). Germline values: CDR1 SGHNT, CDR2 YYREEE (reference sequence). Trimming shortened V by 5 bases and J by 4 bases, and 16 bases separated the two germline ends. This CDR3 is built from 15 residues.

The rearrangement links TRBV7-9 to TRBJ2-7; D remains ambiguous. Germline values: CDR1 SEHNR, CDR2 FQNEAQ (reference sequence). Deletions cut 8 bases from V and 5 bases from J, with 13 bases between. The CDR3 length is 12 residues. CDR3 nucleotide sequence: TGTGCCAGCGGTCAGGAAGTCGACGAGCAGTACTTC. Encoded protein: CASGQEVDEQYF.

This clonotype has ten or more counts. The chain carries TRBV15 and TRBJ2-4; the match to TRBD1 covers 7 bases. The CDR3 is 15 amino acids. The J segment lost 4 bases and the V segment lost 5 bases, leaving 8 bases of the junction unmatched. The V gene's germline CDR1 is LNHNV and CDR2 YYDKDF (reference sequence). CDR3 sequence: CATSPRQGLKNIQYF. The CDR3 nucleotides read TGTGCCACCAGCCCGCGACAGGGTTTGAAAAACATTCAGTACTTC.

The rearrangement uses TRBV12-3 or TRBV12-4 and TRBJ2-7; D is possibly TRBD1 (6 bases). The CDR3 length is 12 residues. The V and J ends lost 8 bases and 4 bases respectively, with 12 bases between them. The CDR3 nucleotides read TGTGCCAGCGCTCAGGGGTTGTACGAGCAGTACTTC. This encodes CASAQGLYEQYF.

This clonotype occurred many times. The genes are TRBV4-1 and TRBJ2-5, with 12 bases matching TRBD2. The CDR3 is 15 amino acids. Germline-derived CDR1 and CDR2 are MGHRA and YSYEKL. Trimming removed 7 bases from V and 2 bases from J; junction bases left unmatched: 5. The CDR3 protein is CASTLLAGGQETQYF. Here the CDR3 DNA reads TGCGCCAGCACGCTTCTAGCGGGGGGGCAAGAGACCCAGTACTTC.

The V call is TRBV5-1, the J call TRBJ1-2, with 9 bases that match TRBD1. The CDR3 spans 14 residues. Germline V lookup: CDR1 SGHRS, CDR2 YFSETQ. V shed 2 bases, J shed 4 bases, and the junction held 3 bases outside the gene matches. The CDR3 DNA follows: TGCGCCAGCAGCTTCCCGGGACAGGGCTATGGCTACACCTTC. Translation gives CASSFPGQGYGYTF.